This is a list of T cell receptor beta chains from one sample in a study of cytomegalovirus exposure and HLA in healthy donors. TCRdb's copy holds only in-frame clones and misses some; the assay was immunoSEQ multiplex PCR. The sample spans roughly 76,000 clones; the ten largest clones claim 2% to 3%. Material for sequencing was PBMCs. These receptors came from a female donor in good health and CMV-seropositive. Both conserved end residues are part of each CDR3. Fields, in order: D gene, V gene, J gene, clone size, CDR3 protein, CDR3 DNA. D genes are given only for firm matches. Size tells how often a clone was seen (once, few, many) or the class of an expanded clone, and some rows leave it out.

d_gene: TRBD1
v_gene: TRBV25-1
j_gene: TRBJ1-1
abundance: .
CDR3aa: CASSDPMGQLNTEAFF
CDR3nt: TGTGCCAGCAGTGACCCCATGGGACAGCTGAACACTGAAGCTTTCTTT

d_gene: .
v_gene: TRBV28
j_gene: TRBJ1-2
abundance: .
CDR3aa: CATGLWDGTTSF
CDR3nt: TGTGCCACAGGGCTTTGGGATGGGACTACAAGCTTC

d_gene: TRBD2
v_gene: TRBV15
j_gene: TRBJ2-3
abundance: .
CDR3aa: CATSNPTSVTDTQYF
CDR3nt: TGTGCCACCAGCAACCCGACTAGCGTGACAGATACGCAGTATTTT

d_gene: .
v_gene: TRBV18
j_gene: TRBJ1-5
abundance: .
CDR3aa: CASSPPPGNQPQHF
CDR3nt: TGTGCCAGCTCACCACCTCCGGGCAATCAGCCCCAGCATTTT

d_gene: .
v_gene: TRBV7-9
j_gene: TRBJ2-1
abundance: .
CDR3aa: CASNGVNFDEQFF
CDR3nt: TGTGCCAGCAACGGGGTGAACTTCGATGAGCAGTTCTTC

d_gene: TRBD1
v_gene: TRBV9
j_gene: TRBJ1-1
abundance: .
CDR3aa: CASSVVDRGPNTEAFF
CDR3nt: TGTGCCAGCAGCGTAGTGGACAGGGGGCCGAACACTGAAGCTTTCTTT

d_gene: .
v_gene: TRBV6-1
j_gene: TRBJ1-1
abundance: .
CDR3aa: CASSASELAESAFF
CDR3nt: TGTGCCAGCAGTGCCTCAGAGTTAGCCGAGAGCGCTTTCTTT

d_gene: .
v_gene: TRBV6-5
j_gene: TRBJ1-1
abundance: .
CDR3aa: CASSYRVIMNTEAFF
CDR3nt: TGTGCCAGCAGTTACAGAGTAATTATGAACACTGAAGCTTTCTTT

d_gene: .
v_gene: TRBV19
j_gene: TRBJ2-1
abundance: .
CDR3aa: CATRGGEQFF
CDR3nt: TGTGCCACCAGAGGGGGTGAGCAGTTCTTC

d_gene: .
v_gene: TRBV6-1
j_gene: TRBJ1-1
abundance: .
CDR3aa: CASSRGWDTEAFF
CDR3nt: TGTGCCAGCAGCAGGGGATGGGACACTGAAGCTTTCTTT

d_gene: TRBD1
v_gene: TRBV7-2
j_gene: TRBJ1-4
abundance: .
CDR3aa: CASSPGTGGGKLFF
CDR3nt: TGTGCCAGCAGCCCCGGGACAGGGGGTGGAAAACTGTTTTTT

d_gene: .
v_gene: TRBV15
j_gene: TRBJ1-1
abundance: .
CDR3aa: CATSTSRSLSMNTEAFF
CDR3nt: TGTGCCACCAGCACCAGCCGGAGTCTGAGCATGAACACTGAAGCTTTCTTT

d_gene: TRBD1
v_gene: TRBV7-3
j_gene: TRBJ2-7
abundance: .
CDR3aa: CASSLLGQGGEQYF
CDR3nt: TGTGCCAGCAGCCTACTAGGACAGGGAGGCGAGCAGTACTTC

d_gene: .
v_gene: TRBV28
j_gene: TRBJ1-1
abundance: .
CDR3aa: CASSTPARDSEAFF
CDR3nt: TGTGCCAGCAGTACACCTGCGCGGGATTCTGAAGCTTTCTTT

d_gene: TRBD2
v_gene: TRBV5-1
j_gene: TRBJ2-7
abundance: .
CDR3aa: CASSPSGGEYEQYF
CDR3nt: TGCGCCAGCAGCCCCAGTGGGGGGGAGTACGAGCAGTACTTC

d_gene: .
v_gene: TRBV6-6
j_gene: TRBJ2-3
abundance: medium-sized
CDR3aa: CASSYGQGGTTDTQYF
CDR3nt: TGTGCCAGCAGTTACGGTCAGGGGGGAACCACAGATACGCAGTATTTT

d_gene: TRBD2
v_gene: TRBV18
j_gene: TRBJ2-7
abundance: .
CDR3aa: CASSPPLAGGLSSYEQYF
CDR3nt: TGTGCCAGCTCACCACCGTTAGCGGGGGGCCTCTCCTCCTACGAGCAGTACTTC

d_gene: TRBD2
v_gene: TRBV18
j_gene: TRBJ2-3
abundance: .
CDR3aa: CASSPGQHSGIIADTQYF
CDR3nt: TGTGCCAGCTCACCTGGACAGCATAGCGGGATCATCGCTGATACGCAGTATTTT

d_gene: .
v_gene: TRBV5-5
j_gene: TRBJ1-2
abundance: .
CDR3aa: CASNGDIGRYGYTF
CDR3nt: TGTGCCAGCAACGGGGACATAGGGCGCTATGGCTACACCTTC

d_gene: .
v_gene: TRBV2
j_gene: TRBJ1-1
abundance: .
CDR3aa: CASRGDWNTEAFF
CDR3nt: TGTGCCAGCAGGGGAGATTGGAACACTGAAGCTTTCTTT

d_gene: .
v_gene: TRBV30
j_gene: TRBJ2-7
abundance: .
CDR3aa: CAWSVGGEQYF
CDR3nt: TGTGCCTGGAGTGTAGGGGGCGAGCAGTACTTC

d_gene: TRBD1
v_gene: TRBV30
j_gene: TRBJ2-2
abundance: .
CDR3aa: CAWRGQMNTGELFF
CDR3nt: TGTGCCTGGAGGGGACAGATGAACACCGGGGAGCTGTTTTTT

d_gene: .
v_gene: TRBV29-1
j_gene: TRBJ2-1
abundance: .
CDR3aa: CSGVFGEVEQFF
CDR3nt: TGCAGCGGCGTATTTGGGGAGGTGGAACAGTTCTTC